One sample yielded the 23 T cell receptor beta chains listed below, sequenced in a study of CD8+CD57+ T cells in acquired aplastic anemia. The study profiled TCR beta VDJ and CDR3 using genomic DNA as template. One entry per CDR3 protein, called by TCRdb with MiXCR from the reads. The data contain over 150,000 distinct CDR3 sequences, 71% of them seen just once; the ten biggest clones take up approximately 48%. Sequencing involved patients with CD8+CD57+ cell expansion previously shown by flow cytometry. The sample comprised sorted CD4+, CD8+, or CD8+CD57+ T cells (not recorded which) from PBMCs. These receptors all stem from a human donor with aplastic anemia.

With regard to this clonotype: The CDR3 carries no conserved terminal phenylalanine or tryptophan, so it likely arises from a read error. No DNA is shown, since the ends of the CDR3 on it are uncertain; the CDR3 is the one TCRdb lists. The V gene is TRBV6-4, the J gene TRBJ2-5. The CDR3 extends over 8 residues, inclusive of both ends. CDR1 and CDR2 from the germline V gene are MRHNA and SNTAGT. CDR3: CASSDNPS.

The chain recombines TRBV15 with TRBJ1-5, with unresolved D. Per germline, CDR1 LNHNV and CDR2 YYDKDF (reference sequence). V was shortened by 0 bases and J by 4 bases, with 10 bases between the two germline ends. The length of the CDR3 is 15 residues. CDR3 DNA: TGTGCCACCAGCAGAGATCGTGGCACTAATCAGCCCCAGCATTTT. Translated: CATSRDRGTNQPQHF.

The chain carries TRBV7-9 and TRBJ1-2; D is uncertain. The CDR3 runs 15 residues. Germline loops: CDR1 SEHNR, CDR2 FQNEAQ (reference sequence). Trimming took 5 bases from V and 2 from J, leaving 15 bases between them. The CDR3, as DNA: TGTGCCAGCAGCGGGTATGATTTCCAGAACTATGGCTACACCTTC. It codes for CASSGYDFQNYGYTF.

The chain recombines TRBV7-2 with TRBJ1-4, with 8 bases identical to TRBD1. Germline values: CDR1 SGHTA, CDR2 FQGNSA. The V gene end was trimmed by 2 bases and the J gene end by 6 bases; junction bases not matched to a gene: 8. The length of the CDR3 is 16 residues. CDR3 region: CASSLTLGQGDEKLFF. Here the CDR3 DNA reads TGTGCCAGCAGCTTAACTCTTGGACAGGGTGATGAAAAACTGTTTTTT.

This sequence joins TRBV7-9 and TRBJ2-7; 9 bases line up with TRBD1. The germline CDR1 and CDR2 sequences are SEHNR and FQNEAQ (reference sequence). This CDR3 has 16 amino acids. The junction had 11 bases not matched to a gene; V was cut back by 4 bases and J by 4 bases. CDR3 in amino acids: CASSSTGTGRIYEQYF. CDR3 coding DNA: TGTGCCAGCAGCTCTACCGGGACAGGGAGAATTTACGAGCAGTACTTC.

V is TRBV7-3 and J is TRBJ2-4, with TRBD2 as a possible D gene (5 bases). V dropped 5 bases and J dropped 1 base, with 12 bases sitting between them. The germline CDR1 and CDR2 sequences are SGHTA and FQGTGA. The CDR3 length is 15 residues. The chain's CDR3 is CASSKKRGAKNIQYF. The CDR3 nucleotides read TGTGCCAGCAGCAAAAAGAGAGGGGCCAAAAACATTCAGTACTTC.

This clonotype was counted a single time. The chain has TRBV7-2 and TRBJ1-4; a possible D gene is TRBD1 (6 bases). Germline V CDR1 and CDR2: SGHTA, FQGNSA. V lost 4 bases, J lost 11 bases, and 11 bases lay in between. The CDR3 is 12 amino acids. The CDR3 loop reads CASSSDREKLFF. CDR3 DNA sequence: TGTGCCAGCAGCTCGGACAGAGAGAAACTGTTTTTT.

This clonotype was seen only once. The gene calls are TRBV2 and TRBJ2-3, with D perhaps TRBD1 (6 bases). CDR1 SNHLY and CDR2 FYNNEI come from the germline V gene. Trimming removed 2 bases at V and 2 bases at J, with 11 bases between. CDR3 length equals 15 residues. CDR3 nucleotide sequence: TGTGCCAGCAGTGAACTGGGGACACACACAGATACGCAGTATTTT. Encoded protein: CASSELGTHTDTQYF.

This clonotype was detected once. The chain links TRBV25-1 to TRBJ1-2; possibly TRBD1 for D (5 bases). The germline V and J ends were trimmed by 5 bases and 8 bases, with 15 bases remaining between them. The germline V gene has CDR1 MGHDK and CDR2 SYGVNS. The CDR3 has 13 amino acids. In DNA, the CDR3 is TGTGCCAGCAGTCGTGACAGCACGGAGGGCTACACCTTC. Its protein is CASSRDSTEGYTF.

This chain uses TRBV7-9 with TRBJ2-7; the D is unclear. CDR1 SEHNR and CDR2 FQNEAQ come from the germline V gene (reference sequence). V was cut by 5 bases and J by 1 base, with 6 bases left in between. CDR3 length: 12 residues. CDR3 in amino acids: CASSHGSYEQYF. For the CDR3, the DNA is TGTGCCAGCAGCCATGGGTCCTACGAGCAGTACTTC.

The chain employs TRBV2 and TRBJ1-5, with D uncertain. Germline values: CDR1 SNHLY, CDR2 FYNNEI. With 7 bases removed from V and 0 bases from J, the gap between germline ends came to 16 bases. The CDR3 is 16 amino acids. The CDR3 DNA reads TGTGCCAGCAACCCACACCAAGGTCGTAGCAATCAGCCCCAGCATTTT. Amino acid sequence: CASNPHQGRSNQPQHF.

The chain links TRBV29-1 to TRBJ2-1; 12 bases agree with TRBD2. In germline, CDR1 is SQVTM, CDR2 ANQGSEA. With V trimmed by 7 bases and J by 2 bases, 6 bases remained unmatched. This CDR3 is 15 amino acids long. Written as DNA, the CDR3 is TGCAGCGGACGGACTAGCGGGAACACCTACAATGAGCAGTTCTTC. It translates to CSGRTSGNTYNEQFF.

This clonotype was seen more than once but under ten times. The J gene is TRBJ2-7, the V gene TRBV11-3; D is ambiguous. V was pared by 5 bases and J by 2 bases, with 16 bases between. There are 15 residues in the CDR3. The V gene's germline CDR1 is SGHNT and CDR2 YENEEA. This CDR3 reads CASSPLPDGPYEQYF. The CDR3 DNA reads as TGTGCCAGCAGCCCGCTCCCCGACGGCCCCTACGAGCAGTACTTC.

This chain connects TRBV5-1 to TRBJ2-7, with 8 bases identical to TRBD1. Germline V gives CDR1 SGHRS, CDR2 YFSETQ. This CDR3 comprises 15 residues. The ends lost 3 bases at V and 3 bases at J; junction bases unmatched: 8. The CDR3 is CASSSTGAFSYEQYF. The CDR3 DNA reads TGCGCCAGCAGCTCGACAGGGGCGTTTAGCTACGAGCAGTACTTC. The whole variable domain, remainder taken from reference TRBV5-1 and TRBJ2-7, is KAGVTQTPRYLIKTRGQQVTLSCSPISGHRSVSWYQQTPGQGLQFLFEYFSETQRNKGNFPGRFSGRQFSNSRSEMNVSTLELGDSALYLCASSSTGAFSYEQYFGPGTRLTVT.

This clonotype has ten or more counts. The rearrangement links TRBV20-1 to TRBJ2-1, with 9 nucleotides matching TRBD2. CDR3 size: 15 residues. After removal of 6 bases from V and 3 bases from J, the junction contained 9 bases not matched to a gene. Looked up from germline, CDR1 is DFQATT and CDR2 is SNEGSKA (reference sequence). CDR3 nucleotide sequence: TGCAGTGCCCATACCTTAGCGGGGGACTACAATGAGCAGTTCTTC. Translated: CSAHTLAGDYNEQFF.

The CDR3 protein is CSASSRGSHSYEQYF. DNA of the CDR3: TGCAGTGCTTCTAGCCGGGGCAGCCACTCCTACGAGCAGTACTTC. V and J are TRBV20-1 and TRBJ2-7; either TRBD1 or TRBD2 may supply D (5 bases each). V shed 5 bases and J shed 0 bases, with 17 bases lying between them. The germline V gene has CDR1 DFQATT and CDR2 SNEGSKA (reference sequence). The CDR3 runs to 15 residues.

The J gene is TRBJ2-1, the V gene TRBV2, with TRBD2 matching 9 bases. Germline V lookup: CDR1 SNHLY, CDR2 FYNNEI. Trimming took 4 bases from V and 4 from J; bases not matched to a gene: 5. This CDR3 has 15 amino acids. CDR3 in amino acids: CASSVGGGEYNEQFF. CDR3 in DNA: TGTGCCAGCAGTGTGGGCGGGGGGGAGTACAATGAGCAGTTCTTC.

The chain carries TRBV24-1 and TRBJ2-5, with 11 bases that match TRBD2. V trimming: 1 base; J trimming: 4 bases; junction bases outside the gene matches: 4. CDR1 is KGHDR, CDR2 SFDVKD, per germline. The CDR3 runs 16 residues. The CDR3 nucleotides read TGTGCCACCAGTGATTTAACTAGCGGGAGACCAGAGACCCAGTACTTC. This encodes CATSDLTSGRPETQYF.

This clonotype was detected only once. The CDR3 protein is CASSVTVGELFF. As DNA, the CDR3 is TGTGCCAGCAGCGTAACGGTCGGGGAGCTGTTTTTT. This sequence joins TRBV9 and TRBJ2-2; no reliable D call. This CDR3 has 12 amino acids. CDR1 and CDR2 from the germline V gene are SGDLS and YYNGEE. The germline V and J ends were trimmed by 1 base and 7 bases, with 5 bases remaining between them.

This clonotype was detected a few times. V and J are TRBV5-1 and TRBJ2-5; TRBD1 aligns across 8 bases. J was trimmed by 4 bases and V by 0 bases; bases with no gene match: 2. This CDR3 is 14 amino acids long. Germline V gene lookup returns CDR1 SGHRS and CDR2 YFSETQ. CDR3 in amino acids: CASSLGTGIETQYF. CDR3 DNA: TGCGCCAGCAGCTTGGGGACAGGGATAGAGACCCAGTACTTC.

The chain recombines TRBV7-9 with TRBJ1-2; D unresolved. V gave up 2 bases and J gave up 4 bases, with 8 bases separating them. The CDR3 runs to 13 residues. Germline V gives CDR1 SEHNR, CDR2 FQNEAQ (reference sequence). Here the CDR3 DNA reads TGTGCCAGCAGCTTAATAACATCCTATGGCTACACCTTC. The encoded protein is CASSLITSYGYTF. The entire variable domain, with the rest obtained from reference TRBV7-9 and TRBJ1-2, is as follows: DTGVSQNPRHKITKRGQNVTFRCDPISEHNRLYWYRQTLGQGPEFLTYFQNEAQLEKSRLLSDRFSAERPKGSFSTLEIQRTEQGDSAMYLCASSLITSYGYTFGSGTRLTVV.

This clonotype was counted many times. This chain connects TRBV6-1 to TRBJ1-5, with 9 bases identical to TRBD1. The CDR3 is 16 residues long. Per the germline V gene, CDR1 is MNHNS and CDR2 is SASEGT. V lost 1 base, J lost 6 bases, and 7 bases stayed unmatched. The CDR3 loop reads CASSEEGGQGSQPQHF. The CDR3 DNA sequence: TGTGCCAGCAGTGAAGAGGGGGGACAGGGTAGTCAGCCCCAGCATTTT.

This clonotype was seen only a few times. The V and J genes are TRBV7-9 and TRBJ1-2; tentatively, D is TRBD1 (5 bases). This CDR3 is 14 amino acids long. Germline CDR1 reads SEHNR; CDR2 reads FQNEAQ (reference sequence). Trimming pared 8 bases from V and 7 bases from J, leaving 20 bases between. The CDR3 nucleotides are TGTGCCAGCGTCCTAGGGGCCCCAGGGCCTGGCTACACCTTC. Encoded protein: CASVLGAPGPGYTF.